The sequence of this TCR beta chain was determined in a study of cytomegalovirus exposure and HLA in healthy donors. The V gene end was trimmed by 4 bases and the J gene end by 3 bases; junction bases not matched to a gene: 4. The CDR3 covers 16 residues. The germline V gene encodes CDR1 KGHSH and CDR2 LQKENI. The study ran its PCR with 60 Vbeta and 13 Jbeta primers. The protocol was immunoSEQ multiplex PCR, while the TCRdb copy is restricted to in-frame clones and leaves out a portion. The sample holds fewer than 250,000 clones, 76% seen once. Sequenced sample: PBMCs. The J gene is TRBJ2-2, the V gene TRBV18, with TRBD1 identical over 11 bases. The sequence derives from a man between 18 and 35 years old in good health and CMV-seronegative. The CDR3 bases are TGTGCCAGCTCACTTGGACAGGGGGCGGACACCGGGGAGCTGTTTTTT. It yields the protein CASSLGQGADTGELFF.